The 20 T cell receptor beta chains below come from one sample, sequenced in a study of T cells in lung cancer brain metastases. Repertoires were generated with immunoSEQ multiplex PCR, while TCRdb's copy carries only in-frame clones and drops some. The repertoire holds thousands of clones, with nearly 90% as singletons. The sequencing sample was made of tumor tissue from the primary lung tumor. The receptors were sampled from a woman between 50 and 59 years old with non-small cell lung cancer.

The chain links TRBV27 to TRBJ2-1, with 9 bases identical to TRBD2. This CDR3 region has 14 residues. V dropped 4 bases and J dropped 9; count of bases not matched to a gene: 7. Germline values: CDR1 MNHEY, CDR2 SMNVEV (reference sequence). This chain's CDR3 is CASSWGASGTEQFF. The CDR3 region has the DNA TGTGCCAGCAGTTGGGGGGCTAGCGGGACTGAGCAGTTCTTC.

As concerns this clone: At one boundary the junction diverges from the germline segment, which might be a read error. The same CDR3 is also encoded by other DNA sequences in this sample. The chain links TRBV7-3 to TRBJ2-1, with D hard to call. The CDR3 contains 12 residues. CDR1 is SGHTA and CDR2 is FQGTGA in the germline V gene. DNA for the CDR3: TGTGCCAGCGGATCCTTGAACAATGAACAGTTCTTC. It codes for CASGSLNNEQFF.

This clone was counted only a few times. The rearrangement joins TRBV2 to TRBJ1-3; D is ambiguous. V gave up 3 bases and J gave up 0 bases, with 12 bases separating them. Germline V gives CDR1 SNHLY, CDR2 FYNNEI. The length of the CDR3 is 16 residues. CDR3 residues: CASSDATVYSGNTIYF. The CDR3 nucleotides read TGTGCCAGCAGTGACGCGACCGTGTACTCTGGAAACACCATATATTTT.

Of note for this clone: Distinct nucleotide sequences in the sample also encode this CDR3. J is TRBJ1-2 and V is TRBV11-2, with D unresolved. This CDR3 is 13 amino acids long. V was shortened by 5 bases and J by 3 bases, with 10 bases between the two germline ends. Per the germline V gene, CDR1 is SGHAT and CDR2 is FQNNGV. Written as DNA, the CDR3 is TGTGCCAGCAGCCCCGGCCAGGACTATGGCTACACCTTC. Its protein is CASSPGQDYGYTF.

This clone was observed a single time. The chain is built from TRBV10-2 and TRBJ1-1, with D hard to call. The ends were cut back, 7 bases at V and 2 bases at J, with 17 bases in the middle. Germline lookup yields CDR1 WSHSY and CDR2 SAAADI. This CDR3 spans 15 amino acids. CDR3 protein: CASKVTSRSNTEAFF. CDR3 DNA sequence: TGCGCCAGCAAGGTCACGAGCAGGAGTAACACTGAAGCTTTCTTT.

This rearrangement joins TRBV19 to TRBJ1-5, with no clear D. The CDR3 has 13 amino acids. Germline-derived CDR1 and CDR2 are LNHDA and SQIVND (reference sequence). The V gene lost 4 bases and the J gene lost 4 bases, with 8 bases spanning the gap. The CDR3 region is CASSKEWNQPQHF. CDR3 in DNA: TGTGCCAGTAGTAAGGAGTGGAATCAGCCCCAGCATTTT.

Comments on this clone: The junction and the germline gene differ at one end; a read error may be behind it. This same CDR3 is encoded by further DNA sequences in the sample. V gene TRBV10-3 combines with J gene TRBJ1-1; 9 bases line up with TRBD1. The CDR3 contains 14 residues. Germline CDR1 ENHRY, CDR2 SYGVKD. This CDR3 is CAISDGTGYTEAFF. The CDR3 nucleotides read TGTGCCATTAGTGATGGGACAGGGTACACTGAAGCTTTCTTT.

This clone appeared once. CDR3 loop: CASSEGQNYGYTF. The CDR3 DNA sequence: TGTGCCAGCAGTGAGGGACAGAACTATGGCTACACCTTC. The chain links TRBV2 to TRBJ1-2, with 7 bases identical to TRBD1. V gave up 3 bases and J gave up 2 bases; unmatched junction bases: 0. CDR3 length: 13 residues. The germline gives CDR1 SNHLY, CDR2 FYNNEI. The full variable domain, with the rest looked up from reference TRBV2 and TRBJ1-2, is EPEVTQTPSHQVTQMGQEVILRCVPISNHLYFYWYRQILGQKVEFLVSFYNNEISEKSEIFDDQFSVERPDGSNFTLKIRSTKLEDSAMYFCASSEGQNYGYTFGSGTRLTVV.

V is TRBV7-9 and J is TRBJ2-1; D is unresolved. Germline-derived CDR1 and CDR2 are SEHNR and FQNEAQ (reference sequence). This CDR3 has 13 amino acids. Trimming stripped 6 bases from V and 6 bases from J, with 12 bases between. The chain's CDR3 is CASRLRGGNEQFF. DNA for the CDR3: TGTGCCAGCAGACTACGCGGCGGCAATGAGCAGTTCTTC.

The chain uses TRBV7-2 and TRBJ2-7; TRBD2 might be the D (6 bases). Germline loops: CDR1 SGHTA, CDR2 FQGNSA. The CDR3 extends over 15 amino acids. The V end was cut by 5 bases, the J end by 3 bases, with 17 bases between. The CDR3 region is CASSLGGLASYEQYV. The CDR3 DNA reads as TGTGCCAGCAGCCTCGGGGGTTTAGCTAGCTACGAGCAGTACGTC.

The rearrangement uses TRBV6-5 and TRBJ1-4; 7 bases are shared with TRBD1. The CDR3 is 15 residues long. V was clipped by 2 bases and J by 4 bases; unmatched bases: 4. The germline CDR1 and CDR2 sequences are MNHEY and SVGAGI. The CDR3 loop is CASSYTGTVNEKLFF. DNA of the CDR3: TGTGCCAGCAGTTACACCGGGACAGTTAATGAAAAACTGTTTTTT.

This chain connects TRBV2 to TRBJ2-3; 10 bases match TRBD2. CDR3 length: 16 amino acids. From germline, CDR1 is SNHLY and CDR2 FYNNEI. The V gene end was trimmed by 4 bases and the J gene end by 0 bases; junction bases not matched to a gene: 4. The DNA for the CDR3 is TGTGCCAGCAGTGCCCCGGGACTAGCGAGCACAGATACGCAGTATTTT. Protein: CASSAPGLASTDTQYF.

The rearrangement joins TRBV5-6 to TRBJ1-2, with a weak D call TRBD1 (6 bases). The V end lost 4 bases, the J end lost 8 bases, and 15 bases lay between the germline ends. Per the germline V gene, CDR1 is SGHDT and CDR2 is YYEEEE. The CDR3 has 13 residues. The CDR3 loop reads CASSLGGRGGYTF. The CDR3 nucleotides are TGTGCCAGCAGCCTGGGGGGGCGCGGGGGCTACACCTTC.

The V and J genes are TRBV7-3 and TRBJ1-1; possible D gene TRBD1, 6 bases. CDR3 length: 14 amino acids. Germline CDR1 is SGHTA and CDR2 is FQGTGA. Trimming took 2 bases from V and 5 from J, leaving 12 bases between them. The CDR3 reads CASSLAGTNTEAFF. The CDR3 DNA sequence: TGTGCCAGCAGCTTAGCAGGGACAAATACTGAAGCTTTCTTT. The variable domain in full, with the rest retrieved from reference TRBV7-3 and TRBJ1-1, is GAGVSQTPSNKVTEKGKYVELRCDPISGHTALYWYRQSLGQGPEFLIYFQGTGAADDSGLPNDRFFAVRPEGSVSTLKIQRTERGDSAVYLCASSLAGTNTEAFFGQGTRLTVV.

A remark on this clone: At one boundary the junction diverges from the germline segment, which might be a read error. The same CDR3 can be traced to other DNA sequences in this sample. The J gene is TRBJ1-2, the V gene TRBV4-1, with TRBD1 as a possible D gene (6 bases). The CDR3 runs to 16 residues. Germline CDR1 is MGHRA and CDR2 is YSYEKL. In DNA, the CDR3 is TGCGCCAGTAGCCTAAGACTTGGACAGTCGATTTATGGCTACACCTTC. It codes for CASSLRLGQSIYGYTF.

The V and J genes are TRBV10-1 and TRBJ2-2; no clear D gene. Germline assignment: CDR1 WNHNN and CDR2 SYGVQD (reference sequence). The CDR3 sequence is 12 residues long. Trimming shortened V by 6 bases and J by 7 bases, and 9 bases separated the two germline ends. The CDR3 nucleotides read TGCGCCAGCAGGGCCAACGGCGGGGAGCTGTTTTTT. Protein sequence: CASRANGGELFF.

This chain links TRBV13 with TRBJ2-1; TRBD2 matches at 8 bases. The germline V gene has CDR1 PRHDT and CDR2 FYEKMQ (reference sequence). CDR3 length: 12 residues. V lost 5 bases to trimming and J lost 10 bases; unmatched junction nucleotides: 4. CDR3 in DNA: TGTGCCAGCAGCGTCACTAGCGGAGAGCAGTTCTTC. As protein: CASSVTSGEQFF.

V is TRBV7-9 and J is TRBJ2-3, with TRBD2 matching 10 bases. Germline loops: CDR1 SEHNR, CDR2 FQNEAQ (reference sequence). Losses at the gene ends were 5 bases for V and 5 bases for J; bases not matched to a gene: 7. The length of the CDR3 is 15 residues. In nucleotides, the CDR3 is TGTGCCAGCAGCCAAAACAGCGGGAGGGGAGATACGCAGTATTTT. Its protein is CASSQNSGRGDTQYF.

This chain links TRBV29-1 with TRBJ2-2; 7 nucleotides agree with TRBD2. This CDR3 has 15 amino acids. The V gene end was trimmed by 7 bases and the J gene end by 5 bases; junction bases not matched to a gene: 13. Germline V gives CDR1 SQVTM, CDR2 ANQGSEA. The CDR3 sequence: CSAKGAGEGTGELFF. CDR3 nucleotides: TGCAGCGCCAAGGGTGCGGGAGAAGGGACCGGGGAGCTGTTTTTT.

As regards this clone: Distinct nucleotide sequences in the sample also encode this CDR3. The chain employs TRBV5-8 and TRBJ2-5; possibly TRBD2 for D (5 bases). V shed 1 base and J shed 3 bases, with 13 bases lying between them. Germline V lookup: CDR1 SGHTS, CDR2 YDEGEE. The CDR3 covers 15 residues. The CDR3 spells CASSLWRTGKETQYF. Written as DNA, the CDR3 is TGTGCCAGCAGCTTGTGGCGTACGGGGAAAGAGACCCAGTACTTC.